A single sample gave rise to the 25 T cell receptor beta chains below, sequenced in a study of blood T cell repertoires in COVID-19. TCRdb keeps only in-frame clones here, not all; method: immunoSEQ multiplex PCR. In the table there are 200,000 to 300,000 clones, about 90% of which are singletons. Sequencing was carried out using peripheral blood. Receptors originate from a man in his 60s who had recovered from COVID-19.

This clone appeared a few times. The rearrangement uses TRBV14 and TRBJ2-7; possible D gene TRBD1, 6 bases. The CDR3 is made up of 15 amino acids. Germline assignment: CDR1 SGHDN and CDR2 FVKESK. Trimming removed 2 bases from V and 6 bases from J, with 17 bases in between. The DNA of the CDR3 is TGTGCCAGCAGCCAAAACGGAAAACAGGGTTCCGAGCAGTACTTC. It specifies CASSQNGKQGSEQYF.

As concerns this clone: Within the sample, other DNA sequences also encode this same CDR3. The rearrangement links TRBV3-1 (or the pseudogene TRBV3-2) to TRBJ1-6; D call uncertain. Germline V gene lookup returns CDR1 LGHDT and CDR2 YNNKEL (reference sequence). The CDR3 has 12 residues. The germline V and J ends were trimmed by 3 bases and 6 bases, with 3 bases remaining between them. CDR3 in DNA: TGTGCCAGCAGCCATCTTAATTCACCCCTCCACTTT. It codes for CASSHLNSPLHF.

This chain uses TRBV2 with TRBJ1-6, with D possibly matching TRBD1 (5 bases). The CDR3 is 15 amino acids. Trimming took off 6 bases at V and 7 bases at J, with 16 bases between the two ends. Germline CDR1 reads SNHLY; CDR2 reads FYNNEI. CDR3 coding DNA: TGTGCCAGCAGAAAGACAGAGCCCACAAATTCACCCCTCCACTTT. Residues: CASRKTEPTNSPLHF.

J is TRBJ1-2 and V is TRBV18; D remains unclear. CDR3 length: 15 residues. V shed 3 bases and J shed 0 bases, with 11 bases lying between them. The V gene's germline CDR1 is KGHSH and CDR2 LQKENI. CDR3 sequence (DNA): TGTGCCAGCTCACCGGTGACGGGGACTAACTATGGCTACACCTTC. Protein sequence: CASSPVTGTNYGYTF.

V and J are TRBV19 and TRBJ1-6; 9 nucleotides agree with TRBD1. Trimming took 7 bases from V and 14 from J; bases not matched to a gene: 6. There are 12 residues in the CDR3. CDR1 and CDR2 (germline): LNHDA, SQIVND (reference sequence). CDR3 residues: CASNNRGLALHF. The CDR3 DNA reads as TGTGCCAGTAATAACAGGGGGCTGGCCCTCCACTTT.

The chain is built from TRBV5-6 and TRBJ1-6; no clear D gene. Trimming stripped 3 bases from V and 16 bases from J, with 20 bases between. The CDR3 runs to 14 residues. Looked up from germline, CDR1 is SGHDT and CDR2 is YYEEEE. The chain's CDR3 is CASSSRVINLLLHF. CDR3 DNA sequence: TGTGCCAGCAGCTCCCGAGTAATTAATCTGCTGCTCCACTTT.

The chain carries TRBV15 and TRBJ2-7; 8 nucleotides match TRBD2. CDR1 is LNHNV and CDR2 is YYDKDF in the germline V gene (reference sequence). CDR3 length equals 15 residues. Trimming at V came to 4 bases and at J to 5 bases, leaving 10 bases not matched to a gene. The CDR3 DNA reads TGTGCCACCAGCAAAGAGGGACTAGTGAACGACGAGCAGTACTTC. Translating gives CATSKEGLVNDEQYF.

This clone was found once. The chain carries TRBV7-6 and TRBJ2-7; D might be TRBD1 (5 bases). Trimming stripped 10 bases from V and 0 bases from J, with 22 bases between. The germline V gene has CDR1 SGHVS and CDR2 FNYEAQ. The CDR3 has 16 amino acids. CDR3 residues: CANPFTLGRSSYEQYF. CDR3 coding DNA: TGTGCCAACCCATTTACTTTGGGGCGTAGCTCCTACGAGCAGTACTTC.

The rearrangement uses TRBV12-3 or TRBV12-4 and TRBJ1-2, with TRBD1 matching 8 bases. The CDR3 loop spans 13 amino acids. After removal of 5 bases from V and 5 bases from J, the junction contained 4 bases not matched to a gene. CDR3 region: CASSRQGRYGYTF. The CDR3 DNA follows: TGTGCCAGCAGTCGACAGGGGAGGTATGGCTACACCTTC.

There are a few counts of this clone. The V gene is TRBV27, the J gene TRBJ2-7; 7 bases map to TRBD1. CDR3 length: 13 residues. Germline V lookup: CDR1 MNHEY, CDR2 SMNVEV (reference sequence). Trimming at V came to 5 bases and at J to 7 bases, leaving 8 bases not matched to a gene. In nucleotides, the CDR3 is TGTGCCAGCAGTACGGGACAGTGGCGAGAGCAGTACGTC. Amino acids: CASSTGQWREQYV.

V usage is TRBV9 and J usage is TRBJ2-3; 16 positions agree with TRBD2. This CDR3 has 19 residues. J gave up 4 bases and V 0 bases, and 8 bases lay outside the gene matches. Germline V gene sequence: CDR1 SGDLS, CDR2 YYNGEE. This chain's CDR3 is CASSVGSGTSGGVSDTQYF. The DNA for the CDR3 is TGTGCCAGCAGCGTAGGTTCCGGGACTAGCGGGGGGGTGTCAGATACGCAGTATTTT.

The gene calls are TRBV12-5 and TRBJ2-7; 8 nucleotides match TRBD1. The V and J ends lost 5 bases and 2 bases, in that order; junction bases with no gene match: 5. The CDR3 is 14 residues long. Germline values: CDR1 LGHNT, CDR2 FRNRAP. CDR3 amino acids: CASGLPGQAYEQYF. The CDR3 DNA is TGTGCTAGTGGTCTGCCGGGACAGGCCTACGAGCAGTACTTC.

This chain joins TRBV10-3 and TRBJ2-5; weak D call: TRBD1 (6 bases). V dropped 3 bases and J dropped 2 bases, with 7 bases sitting between them. CDR1 is ENHRY, CDR2 SYGVKD, per germline. The CDR3 extends over 13 amino acids. The CDR3 coding sequence is TGTGCCATCAGTGATGACAGGCAAGAGACCCAGTACTTC. This codes for CAISDDRQETQYF.

The rearrangement links TRBV2 to TRBJ2-7; TRBD1 matches 8 bases. CDR3 length: 16 residues. Germline trimming cut 0 bases from V and 2 bases from J; bases unmatched to any gene: 6. Germline V gene data show CDR1 as SNHLY and CDR2 as FYNNEI. The CDR3 protein is CASSEAGDRGPYEQYV. The DNA for the CDR3 is TGTGCCAGCAGTGAAGCGGGCGACAGGGGTCCCTACGAGCAGTACGTC.

This clone was picked up a small number of times. The chain links TRBV10-3 to TRBJ2-3; 9 positions agree with TRBD1. The germline V gene has CDR1 ENHRY and CDR2 SYGVKD. The V and J ends lost 4 bases and 2 bases, in that order; junction bases with no gene match: 7. The CDR3 consists of 16 residues. The CDR3 protein is CAISGQRTGVTDTQYF. In nucleotides, the CDR3 is TGTGCCATCAGTGGCCAACGGACAGGGGTCACAGATACGCAGTATTTT.

This rearrangement joins TRBV4-2 to TRBJ1-4, with 9 nucleotides matching TRBD1. The CDR3 runs 16 residues. The germline V gene has CDR1 LGHNA and CDR2 YNFKEQ. Germline trimming cut 4 bases from V and 4 bases from J; bases unmatched to any gene: 7. CDR3 DNA: TGTGCCAGCAGCCGTTTGGCGACAGGGGGTAATGAAAAACTGTTTTTT. It yields the protein CASSRLATGGNEKLFF.

The rearrangement links TRBV19 to TRBJ2-2, with 8 bases lining up with TRBD1. J was trimmed by 5 bases and V by 7 bases; bases with no gene match: 6. Germline V gene data show CDR1 as LNHDA and CDR2 as SQIVND (reference sequence). The CDR3 extends over 14 amino acids. CDR3 sequence: CASNGQGETGELFF. In DNA form, the CDR3 reads TGTGCCAGTAACGGACAGGGAGAAACCGGGGAGCTGTTTTTT.

For the CDR3, the DNA is TGTGCCAGCAGACACGGACAGGGAGGGTATCAGCCCCAGCATTTT. Protein: CASRHGQGGYQPQHF. The rearrangement uses TRBV28 and TRBJ1-5; 8 positions match TRBD1. This CDR3 spans 15 amino acids. The germline CDR1 and CDR2 sequences are MDHEN and SYDVKM. Trimming removed 6 bases from V and 5 bases from J; junction bases left unmatched: 9. The full variable domain, rest sourced from reference TRBV28 and TRBJ1-5, is DVKVTQSSRYLVKRTGEKVFLECVQDMDHENMFWYRQDPGLGLRLIYFSYDVKMKEKGDIPEGYSVSREKKERFSLILESASTNQTSMYLCASRHGQGGYQPQHFGDGTRLSIL.

The V gene is TRBV6-5, the J gene TRBJ2-1, with no clear D. V was shortened by 1 base and J by 7 bases, with 2 bases between the two germline ends. CDR3 length: 11 residues. CDR1 and CDR2 (germline): MNHEY, SVGAGI. Here the CDR3 reads CASSYLNEQFF. CDR3 sequence (DNA): TGTGCCAGCAGTTACTTAAATGAGCAGTTCTTC.

The genes are TRBV18 and TRBJ2-7, with TRBD2 identical over 11 bases. Germline V gene data show CDR1 as KGHSH and CDR2 as LQKENI. The CDR3 covers 17 residues. V was pared by 2 bases and J by 4 bases, with 10 bases of the junction left unmatched. The DNA for the CDR3 is TGTGCCAGCTCACCAAAGGGTAGCGGGGGGGCTCAGTACGAGCAGTACTTC. It encodes CASSPKGSGGAQYEQYF. Full variable domain (outside the CDR3, taken from reference TRBV18 and TRBJ2-7): NAGVMQNPRHLVRRRGQEARLRCSPMKGHSHVYWYRQLPEEGLKFMVYLQKENIIDESGMPKERFSAEFPKEGPSILRIQQVVRGDSAAYFCASSPKGSGGAQYEQYFGPGTRLTVT.

The gene calls are TRBV6-6 and TRBJ1-5, with 7 bases identical to TRBD1. Germline V gives CDR1 MNHNY, CDR2 SVGAGI (reference sequence). Unmatched junction bases numbered 3, after V lost 2 bases and J lost 2 bases. The CDR3 has 15 residues. The CDR3 is CASSYGTEGNQPQHF. The CDR3 DNA reads as TGTGCCAGCAGTTACGGGACAGAGGGCAATCAGCCCCAGCATTTT.

The V call is TRBV9, the J call TRBJ2-3; TRBD2 aligns across 16 bases. Germline V CDR1 and CDR2: SGDLS, YYNGEE. The ends lost 4 bases at V and 5 bases at J; junction bases unmatched: 4. This CDR3 has 16 residues. CDR3 bases: TGTGCCAGCAGCCCCGGGACTAGCGGGGGGGGAGATACGCAGTATTTT. It encodes CASSPGTSGGGDTQYF.

This clone is a singleton in its sample. The chain links TRBV2 to TRBJ2-7; tentatively, D is TRBD1 (6 bases). V gave up 8 bases and J gave up 2 bases, with 22 bases separating them. Germline V gene lookup returns CDR1 SNHLY and CDR2 FYNNEI. The CDR3 covers 16 residues. The CDR3 DNA sequence: TGTGCCAGCGAGGGAAAAGGGGGAACACCTCCCTACGAGCAGTACTTC. It translates to CASEGKGGTPPYEQYF.

The CDR3 sequence is CASSRPGGAVDGYTF. As DNA, the CDR3 is TGTGCCAGCAGCCGCCCAGGGGGCGCCGTCGATGGCTACACCTTC. The chain is built from TRBV3-1 (or the pseudogene TRBV3-2) and TRBJ1-2; TRBD1 agrees at 8 bases. The CDR3 covers 15 residues. Germline values: CDR1 LGHDT, CDR2 YNNKEL (reference sequence). Trimming cost V 4 bases and J 6 bases; bases outside gene matches: 10.

V gene TRBV2 combines with J gene TRBJ1-5, with a possible D match to TRBD1 (5 bases). The CDR3 is made up of 15 amino acids. The V and J ends lost 4 bases and 6 bases respectively, with 16 bases between them. The germline CDR1 and CDR2 sequences are SNHLY and FYNNEI. CDR3 sequence (DNA): TGTGCCAGCAGTGTTCTGGGGGACTCCTCTCAGCCCCAGCATTTT. It encodes CASSVLGDSSQPQHF.